This paragraph covers one T cell receptor beta chain sequence. The sample comes from a study of blood T cell repertoires in COVID-19. Produced via immunoSEQ multiplex PCR; TCRdb's table is partial and in-frame only. The profile shows around 100,000 clones, about 85% of them singletons. The CDR3 is 17 residues long. The V gene's germline CDR1 is SGDLS and CDR2 YYNGEE. Trimming at V came to 2 bases and at J to 3 bases, leaving 11 bases not matched to a gene. This TCR was recovered from a man aged 50 to 59 with acute or convalescent COVID-19. Sequences were obtained from peripheral blood. The rearrangement joins TRBV9 to TRBJ2-1, with TRBD2 matching 7 bases. CDR3 DNA sequence: TGTGCCAGCAGCGTCGAGAGCATCTCGGGGGGCTACAATGAGCAGTTCTTC. This encodes CASSVESISGGYNEQFF.